This note documents a single TCR beta chain sequence. Generated by immunoSEQ multiplex PCR, the TCRdb table keeps only in-frame clones and is missing some. The repertoire has 40,000 to 45,000 clones, 91% of them found once; the top ten carry less than 30%. The entry originates in a study of OX40 agonist ivuxolimab in advanced cancers. The germline CDR1 and CDR2 sequences are MGHRA and YSYEKL. V lost 3 bases, J lost 4 bases, and 9 bases lay in between. The CDR3 length is 13 residues. The chain couples TRBV4-1 to TRBJ2-5; no firm D call. The source of this sequence is an adult with an advanced solid tumor such as melanoma, head and neck, liver or kidney cancer. This sample comprised CD4+ or CD8+ T cells sorted from blood, obtained in a trial of the OX40 agonist ivuxolimab. This CDR3 reads CASSQVGVETQYF. The CDR3 DNA reads as TGCGCCAGCAGCCAGGTTGGGGTAGAGACCCAGTACTTC.